These 31 T cell receptor beta chains share one sample of origin, sequenced in a study of T cells in localized non-small cell lung cancer. Sequenced by immunoSEQ multiplex PCR; TCRdb stores in-frame clones only, minus some. This sample has about 75,000 clones; 75% to 85% occur once, and the top ten carry about a tenth. Source: peripheral blood, taken before any cancer treatment. The receptors were gathered from a female donor older than 55 with stage I lung adenocarcinoma.

CDR3 in amino acids: CASSSGTGTRNSPLHF. CDR3 DNA sequence: TGTGCCAGCAGCTCCGGGACAGGGACGAGAAATTCACCCCTCCACTTT. The chain recombines TRBV5-6 with TRBJ1-6; 9 nucleotides match TRBD1. This CDR3 is 16 amino acids long. CDR1 and CDR2 from the germline V gene are SGHDT and YYEEEE. J lost 7 bases, V lost 3 bases, and 8 bases had no gene match.

This chain links TRBV19 with TRBJ1-6; 8 bases map to TRBD1. CDR1 is LNHDA, CDR2 SQIVND, per germline (reference sequence). Germline trimming cut 5 bases from V and 8 bases from J; bases unmatched to any gene: 14. The CDR3 extends over 17 amino acids. The CDR3 here is CASSSLRTGRFDSPLHF. The CDR3 bases are TGTGCCAGTAGTTCACTGAGGACAGGGAGATTTGATTCACCCCTCCACTTT.

This clone was detected once. The V gene is TRBV7-2, the J gene TRBJ1-1; possible D gene TRBD1, 6 bases. The CDR3 is 14 residues long. Trimming shortened V by 5 bases and J by 3 bases, and 13 bases separated the two germline ends. Germline assignment: CDR1 SGHTA and CDR2 FQGNSA. DNA for the CDR3: TGTGCCAGCAGCACGAGGACAGACCACACTGAAGCTTTCTTT. Translation gives CASSTRTDHTEAFF.

The rearrangement joins TRBV9 to TRBJ2-3, with 14 positions matching TRBD2. Germline V gene lookup returns CDR1 SGDLS and CDR2 YYNGEE. V shed 2 bases and J 9 bases; nucleotides not matched to a gene: 5. The CDR3 extends over 15 amino acids. CDR3 in amino acids: CASSVTSGGEWTQYF. The CDR3 region has the DNA TGTGCCAGCAGCGTGACTAGCGGGGGGGAATGGACGCAGTATTTT.

The chain carries TRBV4-1 and TRBJ1-1; D remains unclear. V lost 8 bases and J lost 0, with 19 bases in between. The V gene's germline CDR1 is MGHRA and CDR2 YSYEKL. The CDR3 length is 16 residues. The CDR3 nucleotides read TGCGCCAGCCGAGAGGTCGGGAGATACATGAACACTGAAGCTTTCTTT. It is translated as CASREVGRYMNTEAFF.

The V gene is TRBV11-1, the J gene TRBJ2-3, with TRBD1 as a possible D gene (6 bases). This CDR3 spans 16 amino acids. V shed 1 base and J shed 0 bases, with 11 bases lying between them. Looked up from germline, CDR1 is SGHAT and CDR2 is FQDESV (reference sequence). CDR3 sequence (DNA): TGTGCCAGCAGCTTAGTTCGGACAGCTAGCACAGATACGCAGTATTTT. Protein product: CASSLVRTASTDTQYF.

The CDR3 loop is CATSSLTTPVGHGYTF. The DNA of the CDR3 is TGTGCCACCAGCAGCCTAACCACCCCGGTGGGGCATGGCTACACCTTC. V is TRBV15 and J is TRBJ1-2; D may be TRBD1 (5 bases). Trimming removed 3 bases from V and 6 bases from J, with 20 bases in between. The CDR3 contains 16 residues. Germline V gene data show CDR1 as LNHNV and CDR2 as YYDKDF (reference sequence). The complete variable domain, with remaining parts taken from reference TRBV15 and TRBJ1-2, reads DAMVIQNPRYQVTQFGKPVTLSCSQTLNHNVMYWYQQKSSQAPKLLFHYYDKDFNNEADTPDNFQSRRPNTSFCFLDIRSPGLGDTAMYLCATSSLTTPVGHGYTFGSGTRLTVV.

Comments on this clone: In the same sample, other DNA sequences code for this CDR3. The V gene is TRBV9, the J gene TRBJ1-1, with D unresolved. Germline V gene lookup returns CDR1 SGDLS and CDR2 YYNGEE. V lost 0 bases and J lost 1, with 10 bases in between. The CDR3 length is 15 residues. CDR3 region: CASSVGSLGNTEAFF. CDR3 coding DNA: TGTGCCAGCAGCGTAGGGTCTCTTGGGAACACTGAAGCTTTCTTT.

The chain has TRBV28 and TRBJ2-5; 8 bases fit TRBD2. From germline, CDR1 is MDHEN and CDR2 SYDVKM. The V gene end was trimmed by 5 bases and the J gene end by 5 bases; junction bases not matched to a gene: 16. The CDR3 contains 17 residues. CDR3: CASSASTGLGSWETQYF. The CDR3 region has the DNA TGTGCCAGCAGTGCCTCCACGGGACTAGGATCCTGGGAGACCCAGTACTTC.

This clone came up a few times. This chain uses TRBV11-3 with TRBJ2-2; D is unresolved. With 4 bases removed from V and 8 bases from J, the gap between germline ends came to 14 bases. Per germline, CDR1 SGHNT and CDR2 YENEEA. This CDR3 region has 14 residues. The CDR3 DNA is TGTGCCAGCAGCTGGGGTATGGTTTCGGGGGAGCTGTTTTTT. Protein: CASSWGMVSGELFF.

This chain connects TRBV10-3 to TRBJ2-1; 9 nucleotides line up with TRBD2. CDR1 is ENHRY and CDR2 is SYGVKD in the germline V gene. This CDR3 region has 17 residues. Trimming took 0 bases from V and 3 from J; bases not matched to a gene: 6. DNA for the CDR3: TGTGCCATCAGTGAGTCCGATAGCGGGAGAAGCTACAATGAGCAGTTCTTC. Protein product: CAISESDSGRSYNEQFF.

In DNA, the CDR3 is TGTGCCAGCGCCCTGGGAGCCCAAGAGACCCAGTACTTC. It encodes CASALGAQETQYF. The rearrangement uses TRBV7-3 and TRBJ2-5; possible D gene TRBD2, 5 bases. The V and J ends lost 8 bases and 1 base respectively, with 11 bases between them. This CDR3 comprises 13 residues. Per the germline V gene, CDR1 is SGHTA and CDR2 is FQGTGA.

V is TRBV27 and J is TRBJ2-2; D remains unclear. Germline CDR1 and CDR2: MNHEY and SMNVEV (reference sequence). V dropped 3 bases and J dropped 4 bases, with 12 bases sitting between them. The CDR3 totals 15 residues. The CDR3, as DNA: TGTGCCAGCAGTTTGCAGGACCGTGGCACCGGGGAGCTGTTTTTT. Translated: CASSLQDRGTGELFF.

V gene TRBV7-8 combines with J gene TRBJ1-1; TRBD1 matches 7 bases. The ends lost 3 bases at V and 1 base at J; junction bases unmatched: 2. Germline V gives CDR1 SGHVS, CDR2 FQNEAQ. The CDR3 length is 14 residues. The CDR3 DNA reads as TGTGCCAGCAGCTTTACAGGGGAGAACACTGAAGCTTTCTTT. This encodes CASSFTGENTEAFF. The full variable domain, in which reference TRBV7-8 and TRBJ1-1 provide the parts outside the CDR3, is GAGVSQSPRYKVAKRGQDVALRCDPISGHVSLFWYQQALGQGPEFLTYFQNEAQLDKSGLPSDRFFAERPEGSVSTLKIQRTQQEDSAVYLCASSFTGENTEAFFGQGTRLTVV.

This sequence joins TRBV7-2 and TRBJ2-3; 8 bases fit TRBD1. Trimming removed 5 bases from V and 4 bases from J; junction bases left unmatched: 8. Germline CDR1 is SGHTA and CDR2 is FQGNSA. The length of the CDR3 is 15 residues. CDR3: CASSQDRGRSDTQYF. The CDR3, as DNA: TGTGCCAGCAGCCAAGACAGGGGCAGGTCAGATACGCAGTATTTT.

This rearrangement joins TRBV7-2 to TRBJ2-7; 8 positions agree with TRBD2. Germline trimming cut 6 bases from V and 0 bases from J; bases unmatched to any gene: 7. Germline V lookup: CDR1 SGHTA, CDR2 FQGNSA. This CDR3 has 15 residues. CDR3 in DNA: TGTGCCAGCAGTCTAGGGGCGGGAGGCTCCTACGAGCAGTACTTC. Translation: CASSLGAGGSYEQYF.

The chain couples TRBV27 to TRBJ2-3; 8 bases are shared with TRBD1. CDR1 MNHEY and CDR2 SMNVEV come from the germline V gene (reference sequence). The CDR3 totals 14 residues. The V gene end was trimmed by 11 bases and the J gene end by 4 bases; junction bases not matched to a gene: 11. The CDR3, as DNA: TGTGCCGTGAGTGATGGACAGGGCTCAGATACGCAGTATTTT. The encoded protein is CAVSDGQGSDTQYF.

CDR3 nucleotide sequence: TGTGCCAGCAGCTTGGACAGCCATTTCGCCTACGAGCAGTACTTC. Amino acids: CASSLDSHFAYEQYF. The chain employs TRBV5-6 and TRBJ2-7; no clear D gene. Trimming stripped 0 bases from V and 2 bases from J, with 12 bases between. The CDR3 sequence is 15 residues long. Germline CDR1 is SGHDT and CDR2 is YYEEEE.

CDR3 protein: CATSRDVGELFF. In DNA, the CDR3 is TGTGCCACCAGCAGAGACGTCGGGGAGCTGTTTTTT. The rearrangement links TRBV15 to TRBJ2-2; D gene unclear. V shed 0 bases and J shed 7 bases, with 3 bases lying between them. The germline V gene has CDR1 LNHNV and CDR2 YYDKDF (reference sequence). The CDR3 has 12 amino acids.

This rearrangement joins TRBV19 to TRBJ2-1, with 10 bases lining up with TRBD2. Germline CDR1 and CDR2: LNHDA and SQIVND (reference sequence). J was trimmed by 10 bases and V by 6 bases; bases with no gene match: 9. The CDR3 sequence is 14 residues long. The CDR3 DNA reads TGTGCCAGTAGCACGAGGACTAGCGGAGGGGAGCAGTTCTTC. The encoded protein is CASSTRTSGGEQFF.

The chain employs TRBV19 and TRBJ2-7; D possibly matches TRBD1 or TRBD2 (6 bases each). This CDR3 spans 13 amino acids. The V end lost 10 bases, the J end lost 2 bases, and 15 bases lay between the germline ends. Germline V gene data show CDR1 as LNHDA and CDR2 as SQIVND (reference sequence). The CDR3 coding sequence is TGTGCCACCGAGGGGGGTAACGCCTACGAGCAGTACTTC. It yields the protein CATEGGNAYEQYF.

The V call is TRBV2, the J call TRBJ2-5; D gene uncertain. The V gene lost 5 bases and the J gene lost 5 bases, with 9 bases spanning the gap. This CDR3 spans 12 amino acids. Germline V gene lookup returns CDR1 SNHLY and CDR2 FYNNEI. CDR3 sequence reads: CASSSSLETQYF. The CDR3, as DNA: TGTGCCAGCAGTTCTTCCCTTGAGACCCAGTACTTC.

This rearrangement joins TRBV7-2 to TRBJ2-7; TRBD1 might be the D (6 bases). V lost 4 bases to trimming and J lost 0 bases, with 13 bases between them. Germline values: CDR1 SGHTA, CDR2 FQGNSA. The CDR3 length is 15 residues. Here the CDR3 reads CASSSSVGASYEQYF. CDR3 DNA: TGTGCCAGCAGCTCCTCGGTGGGGGCCTCCTACGAGCAGTACTTC.

The V call is TRBV28, the J call TRBJ1-1; 9 bases match TRBD1. J gave up 1 base and V 7 bases, and 4 bases lay outside the gene matches. CDR1 is MDHEN, CDR2 SYDVKM, per germline. The CDR3 consists of 14 residues. In DNA, the CDR3 is TGTGCCAGCACCTCGGGACAGGGGAACACTGAAGCTTTCTTT. Translating it yields CASTSGQGNTEAFF.

This clone was detected only a few times. The gene calls are TRBV4-3 and TRBJ1-6; 9 bases are a match to TRBD1. Trimming removed 4 bases from V and 9 bases from J; junction bases left unmatched: 4. The germline gives CDR1 LGHNA, CDR2 YSLEER. This CDR3 has 14 amino acids. The CDR3 sequence: CASSLQGASSPLHF. The CDR3 region has the DNA TGCGCCAGCAGCCTACAGGGGGCAAGTTCACCCCTCCACTTT.

The rearrangement links TRBV2 to TRBJ2-7; maybe TRBD2 (6 bases). Between the trimmed V and J ends, which lost 6 bases and 1 base, there was a span of 10 bases. Germline CDR1 reads SNHLY; CDR2 reads FYNNEI. The CDR3 runs 13 residues. The CDR3 loop is CASRPGLSYEQYF. CDR3 sequence (DNA): TGTGCCAGCAGACCGGGACTTTCCTACGAGCAGTACTTC.

This clone was detected a few times. The chain is built from TRBV5-6 and TRBJ1-1; D is uncertain. Trimming left V 3 bases short and J 0 bases short, with 9 bases between. This CDR3 is built from 14 residues. In germline, CDR1 is SGHDT, CDR2 YYEEEE. DNA of the CDR3: TGTGCCAGCAGCTCATACACCATGAACACTGAAGCTTTCTTT. Protein: CASSSYTMNTEAFF.

The chain recombines TRBV29-1 with TRBJ2-6, with 12 bases matching TRBD1. Germline values: CDR1 SQVTM, CDR2 ANQGSEA. The CDR3 runs 18 residues. The V and J ends lost 5 bases and 0 bases, in that order; junction bases with no gene match: 8. CDR3 loop: CSVSGTGGAYSGANVLTF. CDR3 sequence (DNA): TGCAGCGTTTCCGGGACAGGGGGCGCCTACTCTGGGGCCAACGTCCTGACTTTC.

The V and J genes are TRBV20-1 and TRBJ2-3; no firm D call. V lost 2 bases and J lost 9, with 9 bases in between. CDR3 size: 11 residues. Per germline, CDR1 DFQATT and CDR2 SNEGSKA (reference sequence). The CDR3 reads CSARPTLTQYF. In DNA, the CDR3 is TGCAGTGCTAGACCCACCCTCACGCAGTATTTT.

The chain links TRBV28 to TRBJ1-2; 10 positions agree with TRBD1. J gave up 8 bases and V 0 bases, and 6 bases lay outside the gene matches. CDR1 MDHEN and CDR2 SYDVKM come from the germline V gene. The CDR3 runs to 15 residues. The CDR3 sequence is CASSLWGQGLGGYTF. The CDR3, as DNA: TGTGCCAGCAGTTTATGGGGACAGGGGCTGGGAGGCTACACCTTC.

This clone was recorded only once. The rearrangement links TRBV19 to TRBJ2-2, with D uncertain. The CDR3 is 14 amino acids. Germline V CDR1 and CDR2: LNHDA, SQIVND (reference sequence). Trimming removed 2 bases at V and 0 bases at J, with 4 bases between. CDR3 sequence reads: CASSIKANTGELFF. DNA of the CDR3: TGTGCCAGTAGTATAAAGGCGAACACCGGGGAGCTGTTTTTT.